This T cell receptor beta chain was recovered during a study of control samples from healthy donors and cancer patients. The germline V gene has CDR1 LNHDA and CDR2 SQIVND (reference sequence). Trimming removed 6 bases from V and 2 bases from J, with 10 bases in between. The CDR3 length is 13 residues. Profiling relied on immunoSEQ multiplex PCR, and the TCRdb table lists in-frame clones only, not all of them. The sample holds about 89,000 clones, approximately 86% seen once. The V call is TRBV19, the J call TRBJ2-5, with D perhaps TRBD1 or TRBD2 (5 bases each). The source of this sequence is a man aged 25 to 40 in good health. The specimen was blood. As DNA, the CDR3 is TGTGCCAGTAGCAGGGACCAACAAGAGACCCAGTACTTC. It encodes CASSRDQQETQYF.